The 4 T cell receptor beta chains below come from one sample, sequenced in a study of a mutant IDH1 vaccine in newly diagnosed glioma. These TCRs' antigens remain unknown. TCRdb's table, derived via immunoSEQ multiplex PCR, lists solely in-frame clones and lacks some. Among roughly 130,000 clones listed, around 77% were seen once. The sample's time point: week 11, during vaccination. In every dose of vaccine, 300 ug of mutant IDH1 20-mer peptide was given alongside topical imiquimod. The material was PBMCs, obtained from a glioma patient whose treatment included an IDH1 peptide vaccine. These receptors originate from a middle-aged man with glioma.

The chain combines TRBV7-2 with TRBJ1-2, with 7 bases lining up with TRBD1. V shed 5 bases and J 1 base; nucleotides not matched to a gene: 7. The CDR3 extends over 15 amino acids. Germline CDR1 and CDR2: SGHTA and FQGNSA. CDR3 amino acids: CASSPQGGLNYGYTF. In DNA form, the CDR3 reads TGTGCCAGCAGCCCTCAGGGGGGCCTTAACTATGGCTACACCTTC. The variable domain in full, completed from reference TRBV7-2 and TRBJ1-2, reads GAGVSQSPSNKVTEKGKDVELRCDPISGHTALYWYRQSLGQGLEFLIYFQGNSAPDKSGLPSDRFSAERTGGSVSTLTIQRTQQEDSAVYLCASSPQGGLNYGYTFGSGTRLTVV.

The CDR3: CASSPNPGDTGELFF. Here the CDR3 DNA reads TGTGCCAGCAGCCCCAACCCCGGGGACACCGGGGAGCTGTTTTTT. This chain uses TRBV6-5 with TRBJ2-2; a possible D gene is TRBD2 (5 bases). CDR3 length: 15 amino acids. The V gene lost 6 bases and the J gene lost 3 bases, with 14 bases spanning the gap. Germline V lookup: CDR1 MNHEY, CDR2 SVGAGI.

This clone was counted only a few times. This chain uses TRBV6-6 with TRBJ2-7; D may be TRBD1 (5 bases). The CDR3 extends over 15 amino acids. Trimming pared 3 bases from V and 5 bases from J, leaving 17 bases between. In germline, CDR1 is MNHNY, CDR2 SVGAGI (reference sequence). CDR3 DNA sequence: TGTGCCAGCAGTTATCCCCTGGGGCAGGTCAACGAGCAGTACTTC. This gives the protein CASSYPLGQVNEQYF.

The chain links TRBV19 to TRBJ1-1; TRBD1 aligns across 8 bases. Per germline, CDR1 LNHDA and CDR2 SQIVND (reference sequence). The CDR3 is made up of 12 amino acids. Unmatched junction bases numbered 4, after V lost 10 bases and J lost 3 bases. CDR3: CATQTGDTEAFF. CDR3 sequence (DNA): TGTGCCACACAGACAGGGGACACTGAAGCTTTCTTT.